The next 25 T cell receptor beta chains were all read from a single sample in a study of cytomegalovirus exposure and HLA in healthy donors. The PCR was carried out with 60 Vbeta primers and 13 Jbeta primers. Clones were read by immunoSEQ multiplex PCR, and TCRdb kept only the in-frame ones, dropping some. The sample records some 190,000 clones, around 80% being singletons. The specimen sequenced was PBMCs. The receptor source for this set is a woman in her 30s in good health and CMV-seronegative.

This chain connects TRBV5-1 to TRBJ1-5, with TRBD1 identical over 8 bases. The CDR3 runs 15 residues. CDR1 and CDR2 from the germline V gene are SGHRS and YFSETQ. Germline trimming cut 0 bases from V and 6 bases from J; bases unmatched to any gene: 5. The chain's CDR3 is CASSLGDRSFQPQHF. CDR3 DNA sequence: TGCGCCAGCAGCTTGGGGGACAGGTCTTTTCAGCCCCAGCATTTT.

The CDR3 here is CASSIGWGSGGRGYTF. The CDR3 DNA reads as TGTGCCAGTAGTATAGGATGGGGGAGCGGCGGGAGAGGCTACACCTTC. The chain uses TRBV19 and TRBJ1-2, with D possibly matching TRBD1 (5 bases). In germline, CDR1 is LNHDA, CDR2 SQIVND (reference sequence). Trimming cost V 1 base and J 8 bases, with 20 bases left between them. The CDR3 runs 16 residues.

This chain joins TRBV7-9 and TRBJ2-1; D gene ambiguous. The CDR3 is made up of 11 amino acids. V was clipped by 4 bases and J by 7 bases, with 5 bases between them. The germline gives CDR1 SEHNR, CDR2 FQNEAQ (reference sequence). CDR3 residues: CASSYPNEQFF. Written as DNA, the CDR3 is TGTGCCAGCAGCTATCCAAATGAGCAGTTCTTC.

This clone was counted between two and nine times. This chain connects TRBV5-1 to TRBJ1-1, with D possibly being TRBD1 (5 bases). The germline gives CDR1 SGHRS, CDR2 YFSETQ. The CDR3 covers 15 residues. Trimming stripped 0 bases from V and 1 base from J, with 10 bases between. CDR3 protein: CASSLVPGQNTEAFF. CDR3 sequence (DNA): TGCGCCAGCAGCTTGGTACCAGGGCAGAACACTGAAGCTTTCTTT.

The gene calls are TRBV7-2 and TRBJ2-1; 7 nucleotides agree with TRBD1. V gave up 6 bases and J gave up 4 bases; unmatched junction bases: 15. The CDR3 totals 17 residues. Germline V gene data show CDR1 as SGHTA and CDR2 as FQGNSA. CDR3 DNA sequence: TGTGCCAGCAGAACGATAGTTGACAGGGTAGGGTACAATGAGCAGTTCTTC. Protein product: CASRTIVDRVGYNEQFF. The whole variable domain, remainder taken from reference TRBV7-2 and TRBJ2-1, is GAGVSQSPSNKVTEKGKDVELRCDPISGHTALYWYRQSLGQGLEFLIYFQGNSAPDKSGLPSDRFSAERTGGSVSTLTIQRTQQEDSAVYLCASRTIVDRVGYNEQFFGPGTRLTVL.

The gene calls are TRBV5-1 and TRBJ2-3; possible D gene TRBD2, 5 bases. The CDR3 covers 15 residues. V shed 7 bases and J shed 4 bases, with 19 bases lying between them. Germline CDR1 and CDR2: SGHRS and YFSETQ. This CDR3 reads CASSHGVPAADTQYF. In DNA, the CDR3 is TGCGCCAGCTCCCACGGGGTCCCTGCGGCAGATACGCAGTATTTT.

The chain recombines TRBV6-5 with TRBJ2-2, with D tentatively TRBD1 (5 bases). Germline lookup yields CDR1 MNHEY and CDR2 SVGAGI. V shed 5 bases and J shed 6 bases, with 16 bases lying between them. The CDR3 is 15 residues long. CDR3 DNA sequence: TGTGCCAGCAGTCACAGCAGGGCTCTCGCCGGGGAGCTGTTTTTT. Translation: CASSHSRALAGELFF.

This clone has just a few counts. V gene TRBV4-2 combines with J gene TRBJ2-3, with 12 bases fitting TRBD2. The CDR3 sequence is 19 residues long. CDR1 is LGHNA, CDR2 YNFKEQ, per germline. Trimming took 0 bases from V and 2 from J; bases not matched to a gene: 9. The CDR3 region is CASSQERASGGGYTDTQYF. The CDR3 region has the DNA TGTGCCAGCAGCCAAGAAAGGGCTAGCGGGGGGGGATACACAGATACGCAGTATTTT.

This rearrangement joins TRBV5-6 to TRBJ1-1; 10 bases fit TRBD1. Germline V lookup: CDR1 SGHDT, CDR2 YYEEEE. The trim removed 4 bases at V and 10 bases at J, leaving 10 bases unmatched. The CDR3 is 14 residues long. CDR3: CASSHNRDRGVAFF. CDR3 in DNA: TGTGCCAGCAGCCATAACCGGGACAGGGGAGTAGCTTTCTTT.

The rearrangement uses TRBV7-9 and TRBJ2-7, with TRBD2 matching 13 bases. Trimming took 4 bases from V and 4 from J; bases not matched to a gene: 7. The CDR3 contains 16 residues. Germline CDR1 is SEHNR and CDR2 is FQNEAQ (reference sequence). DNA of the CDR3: TGTGCCAGCAGCTCCCGAGGACTAGCGGGGGTTTACGAGCAGTACTTC. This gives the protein CASSSRGLAGVYEQYF.

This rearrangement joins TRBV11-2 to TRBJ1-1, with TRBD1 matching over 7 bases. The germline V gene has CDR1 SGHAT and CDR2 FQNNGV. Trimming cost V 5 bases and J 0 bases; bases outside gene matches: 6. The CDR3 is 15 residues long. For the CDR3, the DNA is TGTGCCAGCAGCCGGACAGGCGGATTGAACACTGAAGCTTTCTTT. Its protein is CASSRTGGLNTEAFF.

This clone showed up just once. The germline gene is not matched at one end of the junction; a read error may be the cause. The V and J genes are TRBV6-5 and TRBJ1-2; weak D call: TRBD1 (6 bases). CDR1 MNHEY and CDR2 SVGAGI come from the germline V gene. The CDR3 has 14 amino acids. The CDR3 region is CASSYSNRAHGYAF. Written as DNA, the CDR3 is TGTGCCAGCAGTTACTCGAACAGGGCTCATGGCTACGCCTTC.

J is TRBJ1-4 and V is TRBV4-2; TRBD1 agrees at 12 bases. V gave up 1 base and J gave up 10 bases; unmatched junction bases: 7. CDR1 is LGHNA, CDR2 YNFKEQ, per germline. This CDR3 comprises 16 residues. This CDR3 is CASSQAPGQGAGKLFF. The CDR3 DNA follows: TGTGCCAGCAGCCAAGCCCCGGGACAGGGGGCCGGAAAACTGTTTTTT.

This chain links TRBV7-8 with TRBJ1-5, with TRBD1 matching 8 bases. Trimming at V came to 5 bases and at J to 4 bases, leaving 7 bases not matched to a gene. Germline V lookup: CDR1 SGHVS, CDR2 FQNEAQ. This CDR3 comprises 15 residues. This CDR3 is CASSRRTGMNQPQHF. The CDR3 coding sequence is TGTGCCAGCAGCCGAAGGACAGGGATGAATCAGCCCCAGCATTTT.

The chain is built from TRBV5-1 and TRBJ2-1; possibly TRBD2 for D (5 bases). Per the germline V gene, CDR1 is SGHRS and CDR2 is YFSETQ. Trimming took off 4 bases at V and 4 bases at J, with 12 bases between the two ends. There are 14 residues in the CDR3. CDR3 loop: CASSPEDGYNEQFF. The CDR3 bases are TGCGCCAGCAGCCCGGAGGACGGATACAATGAGCAGTTCTTC.

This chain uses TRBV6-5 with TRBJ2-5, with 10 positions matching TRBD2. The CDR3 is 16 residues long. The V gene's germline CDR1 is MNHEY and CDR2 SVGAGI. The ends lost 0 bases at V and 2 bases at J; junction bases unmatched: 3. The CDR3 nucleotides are TGTGCCAGCAGTTACTCCGGGACTAGCGTTCAAGAGACCCAGTACTTC. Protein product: CASSYSGTSVQETQYF.

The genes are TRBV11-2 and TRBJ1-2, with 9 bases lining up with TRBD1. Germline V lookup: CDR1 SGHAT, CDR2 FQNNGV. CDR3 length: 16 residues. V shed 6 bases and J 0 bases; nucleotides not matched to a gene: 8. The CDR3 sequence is CASRHPGQGANYGYTF. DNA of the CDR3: TGTGCCAGCAGACATCCGGGACAGGGAGCTAACTATGGCTACACCTTC.

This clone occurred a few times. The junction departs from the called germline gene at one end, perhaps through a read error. DNA for the CDR3: TGTGCTAGCAGCCCCCGGCTTGGGGGGATGGGCTACGAGCAGTACTTC. Amino acid sequence: CASSPRLGGMGYEQYF. This sequence joins TRBV7-7 and TRBJ2-7, with D tentatively TRBD2 (6 bases). The length of the CDR3 is 16 residues. The germline V gene encodes CDR1 SSHAT and CDR2 FNYEAQ (reference sequence). The entire variable domain, with the rest obtained from reference TRBV7-7 and TRBJ2-7, is as follows: GAGVSQSPRYKVTKRGQDVTLRCDPISSHATLYWYQQALGQGPEFLTYFNYEAQPDKSGLPSDRFSAERPEGSISTLTIQRTEQRDSAMYRCASSPRLGGMGYEQYFGPGTRLTVT.

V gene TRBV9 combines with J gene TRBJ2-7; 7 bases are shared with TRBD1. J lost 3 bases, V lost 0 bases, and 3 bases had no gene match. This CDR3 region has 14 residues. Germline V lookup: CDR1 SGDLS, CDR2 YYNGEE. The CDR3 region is CASSVGDRVYEQYF. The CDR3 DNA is TGTGCCAGCAGCGTAGGAGACAGGGTCTACGAGCAGTACTTC.

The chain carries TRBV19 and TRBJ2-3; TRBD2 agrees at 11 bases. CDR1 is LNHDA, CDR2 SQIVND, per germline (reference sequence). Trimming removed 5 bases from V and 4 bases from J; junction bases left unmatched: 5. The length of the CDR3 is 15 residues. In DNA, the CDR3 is TGTGCCAGTAGTGGCGGACTAGCGGGCCCAGATACGCAGTATTTT. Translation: CASSGGLAGPDTQYF.

The DNA of the CDR3 is TGTGCCAGCAGCTTAGGATCGCTAGCGGACACAGATACGCAGTATTTT. Protein product: CASSLGSLADTDTQYF. The J gene is TRBJ2-3, the V gene TRBV7-9; 7 bases map to TRBD2. The V segment lost 1 base and the J segment 2 bases; nucleotides outside the gene matches: 6. This CDR3 is built from 16 residues. Germline CDR1 SEHNR, CDR2 FQNEAQ (reference sequence).

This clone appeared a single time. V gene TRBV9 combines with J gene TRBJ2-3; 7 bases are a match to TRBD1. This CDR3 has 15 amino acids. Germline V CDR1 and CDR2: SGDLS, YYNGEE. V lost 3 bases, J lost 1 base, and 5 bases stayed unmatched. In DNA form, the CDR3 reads TGTGCCAGCAGCGCGGTAACAGGGGGCACAGATACGCAGTATTTT. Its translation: CASSAVTGGTDTQYF.

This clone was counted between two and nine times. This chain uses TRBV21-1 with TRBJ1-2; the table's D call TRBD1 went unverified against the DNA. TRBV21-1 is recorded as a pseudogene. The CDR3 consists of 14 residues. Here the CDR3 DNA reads TGTGCCAACCCCTCCGGGACAGAAAACTATGGCTACACCTTC. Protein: CANPSGTENYGYTF.

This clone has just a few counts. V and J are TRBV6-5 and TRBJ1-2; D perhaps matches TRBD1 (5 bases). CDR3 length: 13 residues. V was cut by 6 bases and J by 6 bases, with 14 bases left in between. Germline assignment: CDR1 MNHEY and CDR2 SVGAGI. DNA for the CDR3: TGTGCCAGCAGCCCCGCGGGGGTTAATGGCTACACCTTC. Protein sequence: CASSPAGVNGYTF.

CDR3 in DNA: TGTGCCAGCAGCGTAGCCGGATACAGGTCAGGAGATGAGCAGTTCTTC. Translating gives CASSVAGYRSGDEQFF. The V gene is TRBV9, the J gene TRBJ2-1, with D perhaps matching TRBD1 (5 bases). Germline CDR1 reads SGDLS; CDR2 reads YYNGEE. The CDR3 consists of 16 residues. V was clipped by 0 bases and J by 8 bases, with 18 bases between them.